A selection of T cell receptor beta chains follows, all from one sample in a study of T-cell memory formation after mild COVID-19. One entry per CDR3 protein results from TCRdb running MiXCR on the 5' RACE reads. The data contain fewer than 350,000 distinct CDR3 sequences, 7.5% to 9.5% of them singletons. The specimen was PBMCs or a T cell subset sorted from them (not recorded which). The source is a man aged 18 to 29 who had mild COVID-19 (a few samples of this study predate the infection). Cell type and time point are not known. The CDR3 runs from the conserved cysteine through the conserved F or W. The order of the fields is CDR3 protein, CDR3 DNA, J gene, D gene, clone size, V gene. A D gene is named only where the DNA matches it firmly. Clone sizes are given selectively: once, few, many, or a class where the clone is expanded.

CASSLFFGAGYGYTF TGCGCCAGCAGCTTGTTTTTCGGTGCGGGGTATGGCTACACCTTC TRBJ1-2 NA many TRBV5-1
CASSFVGQGAAGYTF TGCGCCAGCAGCTTTGTGGGACAGGGGGCGGCCGGCTACACCTTC TRBJ1-2 TRBD1 NA TRBV5-1
CSARVGTDTQYF TGCAGTGCTAGAGTGGGGACAGATACGCAGTATTTT TRBJ2-3 NA many TRBV20-1
CASSKGGTEAFF TGTGCCAGCAGCAAAGGGGGCACTGAAGCTTTCTTT TRBJ1-1 NA many TRBV21-1
CASSLDRPMNTEAFF TGTGCCAGCAGCTTAGACAGGCCCATGAACACTGAAGCTTTCTTT TRBJ1-1 NA NA TRBV27
CASRPLRVLGYEQFF TGTGCCTCCCGCCCCCTCAGGGTCCTCGGGTATGAGCAGTTCTTC TRBJ2-1 NA many TRBV12-3/TRBV12-4
CASSLTPGFQETQYF TGTGCCAGCAGCTTAACGCCGGGGTTCCAAGAGACCCAGTACTTC TRBJ2-5 NA few TRBV7-6
CASSQEMQGRQPQHF TGCGCCAGCAGCCAAGAAATGCAGGGCAGGCAGCCCCAGCATTTT TRBJ1-5 NA NA TRBV4-1
CASIPTGLWTEAFF TGTGCCAGTATCCCCACGGGGCTGTGGACTGAAGCTTTCTTT TRBJ1-1 NA NA TRBV19
CSASGLAGARTDTQYF TGCAGTGCTTCGGGACTAGCGGGGGCCCGCACAGATACGCAGTATTTT TRBJ2-3 TRBD2 many TRBV20-1
CASSSALSFSGNTIYF TGTGCCAGCAGTTCGGCGTTATCCTTCTCTGGAAACACCATATATTTT TRBJ1-3 NA many TRBV12-3/TRBV12-4